The T cell receptor beta chain under discussion was sequenced for a study of blood T cell repertoires in COVID-19. Study-level information: COVID-19 samples collected from the United States, Italy and Spain covered acute and convalescent phases.

Authors' methods: Estimates of nucleated cell counts were drawn from the amplification of reference gene primers. Method: immunoSEQ multiplex PCR; TCRdb's copy keeps in-frame clones and lacks some. The DNA gave D and trimming, while V, J and clone size come from that table. Altogether about 270,000 clones are present, around 87% being singletons, with the ten largest covering over 2%. Germline CDR1 reads MNHEY; CDR2 reads SVGAGI. The CDR3 covers 13 residues. Trimming removed 1 base from V and 6 bases from J, with 6 bases in between. The genes are TRBV6-5 and TRBJ2-2; D gene ambiguous. Sequencing was performed on PBMCs or T cells enriched from blood (not recorded which). The clonotype originates from a woman between 18 and 29 years old who had recovered from COVID-19. CDR3 DNA: TGTGCCAGCAGTTACTACGGTGCCGGGGAGCTGTTTTTT. Its translation: CASSYYGAGELFF.